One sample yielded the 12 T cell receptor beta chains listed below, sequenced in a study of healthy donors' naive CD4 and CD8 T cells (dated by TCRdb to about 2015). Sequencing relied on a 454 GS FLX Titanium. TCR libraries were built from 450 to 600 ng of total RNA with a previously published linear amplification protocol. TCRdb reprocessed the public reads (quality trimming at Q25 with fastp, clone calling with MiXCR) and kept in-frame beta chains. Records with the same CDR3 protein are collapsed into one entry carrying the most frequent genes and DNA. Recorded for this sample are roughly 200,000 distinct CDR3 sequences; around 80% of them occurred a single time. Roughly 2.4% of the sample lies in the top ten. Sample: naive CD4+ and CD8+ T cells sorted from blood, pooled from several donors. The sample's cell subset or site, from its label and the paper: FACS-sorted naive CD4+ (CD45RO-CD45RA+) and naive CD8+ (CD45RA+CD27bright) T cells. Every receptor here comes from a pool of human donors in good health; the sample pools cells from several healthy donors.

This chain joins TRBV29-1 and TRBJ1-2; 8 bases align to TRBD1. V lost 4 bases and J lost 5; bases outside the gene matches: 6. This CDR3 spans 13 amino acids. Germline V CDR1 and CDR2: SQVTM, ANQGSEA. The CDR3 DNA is TGCAGCGTTGTCCTACAGGGGGGATATGGCTACACCTTC. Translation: CSVVLQGGYGYTF.

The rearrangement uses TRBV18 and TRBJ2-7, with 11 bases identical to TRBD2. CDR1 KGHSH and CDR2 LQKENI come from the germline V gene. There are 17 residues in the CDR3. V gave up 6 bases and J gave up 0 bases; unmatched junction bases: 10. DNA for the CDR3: TGTGCCAGCTCCCTGAAATTAGCGGGAGGGTCCTCCTACGAGCAGTACTTC. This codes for CASSLKLAGGSSYEQYF.

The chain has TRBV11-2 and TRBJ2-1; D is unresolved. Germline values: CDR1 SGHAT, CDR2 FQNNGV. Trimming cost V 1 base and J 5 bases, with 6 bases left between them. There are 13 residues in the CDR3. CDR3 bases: TGTGCCAGCAGCTTAGGACTGGACAATGAGCAGTTCTTC. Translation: CASSLGLDNEQFF.

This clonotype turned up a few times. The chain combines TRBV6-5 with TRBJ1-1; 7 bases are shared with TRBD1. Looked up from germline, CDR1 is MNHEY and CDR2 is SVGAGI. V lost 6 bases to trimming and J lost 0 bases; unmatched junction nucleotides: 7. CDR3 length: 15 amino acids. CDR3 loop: CASRSLTGMNTEAFF. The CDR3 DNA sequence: TGTGCCAGCAGAAGCCTGACAGGGATGAACACTGAAGCTTTCTTT.

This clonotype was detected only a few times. Here the CDR3 reads CSARDPTENSNQPQHF. The CDR3 DNA sequence: TGCAGTGCTAGAGATCCAACAGAGAATAGCAATCAGCCCCAGCATTTT. V usage is TRBV20-1 and J usage is TRBJ1-5; D gene unclear. The V end lost 0 bases, the J end lost 0 bases, and 12 bases lay between the germline ends. The CDR3 is 16 residues long. Germline V lookup: CDR1 DFQATT, CDR2 SNEGSKA (reference sequence).

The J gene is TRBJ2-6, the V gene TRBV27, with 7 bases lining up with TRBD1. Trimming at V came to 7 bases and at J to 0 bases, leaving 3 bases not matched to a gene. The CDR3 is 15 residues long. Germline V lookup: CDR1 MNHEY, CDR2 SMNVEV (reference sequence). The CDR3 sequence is CASTTGASGANVLTF. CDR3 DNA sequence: TGTGCCAGCACCACAGGGGCCTCTGGGGCCAACGTCCTGACTTTC.

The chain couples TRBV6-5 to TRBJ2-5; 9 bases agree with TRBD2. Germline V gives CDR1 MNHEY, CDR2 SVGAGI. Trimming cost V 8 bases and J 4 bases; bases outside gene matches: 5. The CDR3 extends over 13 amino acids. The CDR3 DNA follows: TGTGCCAGCCAAGCGGGGGGAGTAGAGACCCAGTACTTC. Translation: CASQAGGVETQYF.

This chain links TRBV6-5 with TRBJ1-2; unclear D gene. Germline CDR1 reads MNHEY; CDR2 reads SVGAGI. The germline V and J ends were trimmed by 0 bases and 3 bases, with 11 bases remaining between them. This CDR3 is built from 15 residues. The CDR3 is CASSYSGRTYYGYTF. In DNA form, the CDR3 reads TGTGCCAGCAGTTACTCGGGCAGGACGTACTATGGCTACACCTTC.

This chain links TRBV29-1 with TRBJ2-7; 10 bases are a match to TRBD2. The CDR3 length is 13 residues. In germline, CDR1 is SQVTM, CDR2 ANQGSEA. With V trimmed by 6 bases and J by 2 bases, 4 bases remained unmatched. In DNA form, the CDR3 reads TGCAGCGTAACTAGCGGGGATACCTACGAGCAGTACTTC. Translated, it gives CSVTSGDTYEQYF.

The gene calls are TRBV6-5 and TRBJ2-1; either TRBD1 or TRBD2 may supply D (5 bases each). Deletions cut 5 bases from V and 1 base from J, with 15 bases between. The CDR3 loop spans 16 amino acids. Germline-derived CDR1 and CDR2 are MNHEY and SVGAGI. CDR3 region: CASSRGVPISYNEQFF. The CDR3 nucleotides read TGTGCCAGCAGTCGAGGGGTCCCTATTTCCTACAATGAGCAGTTCTTC.

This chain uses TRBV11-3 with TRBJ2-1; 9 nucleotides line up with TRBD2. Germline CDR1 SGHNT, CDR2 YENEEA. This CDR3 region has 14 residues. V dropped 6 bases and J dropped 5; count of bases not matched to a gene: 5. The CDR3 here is CASRASGENNEQFF. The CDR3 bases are TGTGCCAGCAGGGCTAGCGGGGAAAACAATGAGCAGTTCTTC.

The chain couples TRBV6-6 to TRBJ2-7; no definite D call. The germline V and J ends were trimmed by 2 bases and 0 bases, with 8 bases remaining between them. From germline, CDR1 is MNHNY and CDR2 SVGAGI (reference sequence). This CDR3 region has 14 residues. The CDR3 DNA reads TGTGCCAGCAGTTACACTCTGGGCTCCTACGAGCAGTACTTC. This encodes CASSYTLGSYEQYF.